These 3 T cell receptor beta chains were sequenced from one sample in a study of T cell responses to AZD1222 COVID-19 vaccine. The repertoire was sequenced with immunoSEQ multiplex PCR; TCRdb's copy has only in-frame clones and lacks some. The sample has 90,000 to 110,000 clones; more than 75% are singletons. The sequenced sample was peripheral blood, obtained 28 days after the second AZD1222 dose. The source is an adult who received the AZD1222 COVID-19 vaccine.

This rearrangement joins TRBV7-9 to TRBJ2-1; D unresolved. V gave up 5 bases and J gave up 9 bases, with 11 bases separating them. This CDR3 has 12 residues. Germline CDR1 reads SEHNR; CDR2 reads FQNEAQ (reference sequence). The CDR3 coding sequence is TGTGCCAGCAGCCTACTCTCGAGTGAGCAGTTCTTC. Protein: CASSLLSSEQFF.

The chain recombines TRBV15 with TRBJ2-7; TRBD1 aligns across 12 bases. The CDR3 runs 15 residues. Germline lookup yields CDR1 LNHNV and CDR2 YYDKDF (reference sequence). With 3 bases clipped from V and 4 bases from J, the junction kept 4 bases outside the gene matches. The CDR3, as DNA: TGTGCCACCAGCAGCGGGGACAGGGGGCGATACGAGCAGTACTTC. Translating it yields CATSSGDRGRYEQYF.

This chain links TRBV19 with TRBJ1-6; D is perhaps TRBD1 (6 bases). CDR1 is LNHDA and CDR2 is SQIVND in the germline V gene (reference sequence). The CDR3 has 17 amino acids. V was cut by 6 bases and J by 10 bases, with 25 bases left in between. The CDR3 nucleotides read TGTGCCAGTAGCACCCAACAGGGTAGGCCTAATAGGTCACCCCTCCACTTT. Its protein product is CASSTQQGRPNRSPLHF.